Below are 5 T cell receptor beta chains sequenced from a single sample in a study of CD8+ T cells in alopecia areata. RNA extraction and reverse transcription yielded cDNA as sequencing template. Only in-frame clones appear in the TCRdb table, and some are missing; sequencing was by immunoSEQ multiplex PCR. The sample has under 130,000 clones; around 59% are singletons. Sequenced input: CD4+ T cells sorted from blood. The receptors were gathered from a human donor in good health.

V and J are TRBV6-5 and TRBJ2-3; possible D gene TRBD1, 6 bases. Per the germline V gene, CDR1 is MNHEY and CDR2 is SVGAGI. Trimming took 7 bases from V and 1 from J, leaving 12 bases between them. This CDR3 region has 14 residues. In nucleotides, the CDR3 is TGTGCCAGCAAGGTACCAGGGGGCACAGATACGCAGTATTTT. This gives the protein CASKVPGGTDTQYF.

The V call is TRBV7-2, the J call TRBJ2-1; 12 positions match TRBD1. The CDR3 is 16 amino acids. Germline V CDR1 and CDR2: SGHTA, FQGNSA. The trim removed 2 bases at V and 8 bases at J, leaving 7 bases unmatched. The chain's CDR3 is CASSLTGTGGTYEQFF. In nucleotides, the CDR3 is TGTGCCAGCAGCTTAACCGGGACAGGGGGCACTTATGAGCAGTTCTTC.

The chain links TRBV5-1 to TRBJ2-3; the D gene is possibly TRBD1 (6 bases). The CDR3 sequence is 14 residues long. Trimming removed 5 bases at V and 4 bases at J, with 14 bases between. The germline gives CDR1 SGHRS, CDR2 YFSETQ. In DNA form, the CDR3 reads TGCGCCAGCAGAAAGCAGGGGTCCGCAGATACGCAGTATTTT. The encoded protein is CASRKQGSADTQYF.

The V and J genes are TRBV7-2 and TRBJ2-7; no firm D call. Per germline, CDR1 SGHTA and CDR2 FQGNSA. The ends were cut back, 5 bases at V and 0 bases at J, with 11 bases in the middle. The CDR3 length is 14 residues. CDR3 DNA: TGTGCCAGCAGCCCCGGGCCTAGCTCCTACGAGCAGTACTTC. Protein: CASSPGPSSYEQYF.

In this sample, this clone turned up a few times. V gene TRBV7-2 combines with J gene TRBJ2-3; possibly TRBD1 for D (6 bases). In germline, CDR1 is SGHTA, CDR2 FQGNSA. The CDR3 runs 15 residues. Trimming removed 4 bases at V and 2 bases at J, with 13 bases between. CDR3 in amino acids: CASSSLGQLTDTQYF. CDR3 nucleotides: TGTGCCAGCAGCTCCCTAGGACAGCTCACAGATACGCAGTATTTT.